The 27 T cell receptor beta chains below were found in one sample sequenced in a study of CD8 T cells in ankylosing spondylitis. General study findings and limits: Characteristic, it appeared, of ankylosing spondylitis blood was a TCR beta motif of 7 or 8 highly homologous variants.

These receptors have no known antigen. TCRdb re-called the 5' RACE reads with MiXCR, one entry per CDR3 protein. This sample carries about 220,000 distinct CDR3 sequences, around 7.9% of them seen once, and the ten largest clones take approximately 15%. Material: blood, either unsorted or a sorted T cell fraction (not recorded which). These receptors were taken from a male donor with ankylosing spondylitis.

This clonotype was observed many times. The chain uses TRBV6-1 and TRBJ2-5; D unresolved. The V gene lost 3 bases and the J gene lost 8 bases, with 16 bases spanning the gap. The CDR3 has 14 residues. Germline values: CDR1 MNHNS, CDR2 SASEGT. DNA for the CDR3: TGTGCCAGCAGTGATTTCGGCGCAACGGGTACCCAGTACTTC. Translating gives CASSDFGATGTQYF.

This clonotype has a count of ten or more. The genes are TRBV29-1 and TRBJ2-2; D is undetermined. In germline, CDR1 is SQVTM, CDR2 ANQGSEA. This CDR3 is built from 13 residues. V lost 1 base and J 7 bases, leaving 10 bases between the germline ends. CDR3 amino acids: CSVEGGLRGELFF. As DNA, the CDR3 is TGCAGCGTTGAAGGAGGCCTACGCGGGGAGCTGTTTTTT.

This clonotype was observed at least ten times. The CDR3: CASSLDMEPYGYTF. As DNA, the CDR3 is TGTGCCAGCAGCTTAGATATGGAGCCTTATGGCTACACCTTC. The chain joins TRBV11-2 to TRBJ1-2, with no clear D. V lost 0 bases to trimming and J lost 5 bases, with 10 bases between them. Germline V gene data show CDR1 as SGHAT and CDR2 as FQNNGV. This CDR3 region has 14 residues.

This clonotype appeared many times. The V call is TRBV20-1, the J call TRBJ2-1, with D hard to call. With 0 bases removed from V and 6 bases from J, the gap between germline ends came to 24 bases. Germline lookup yields CDR1 DFQATT and CDR2 SNEGSKA (reference sequence). This CDR3 has 18 amino acids. The CDR3 here is CSARDYGLRRPSSNEQFF. DNA of the CDR3: TGCAGTGCTAGAGATTATGGCCTTAGGCGTCCGAGCAGCAATGAGCAGTTCTTC.

This clonotype was observed a few times. The gene calls are TRBV11-1 and TRBJ2-6; 9 nucleotides align to TRBD1. Germline lookup yields CDR1 SGHAT and CDR2 FQDESV (reference sequence). CDR3 length equals 20 residues. Losses at the gene ends were 1 base for V and 2 bases for J; bases not matched to a gene: 12. The CDR3 sequence is CASSLEAQGASSPGANVLTF. The CDR3 bases are TGTGCCAGCAGCTTAGAGGCACAGGGGGCGTCCTCTCCTGGGGCCAACGTCCTGACTTTC. Based on the CDR3 plus reference TRBV11-1 and TRBJ2-6, the full variable domain is EAEVAQSPRYKITEKSQAVAFWCDPISGHATLYWYRQILGQGPELLVQFQDESVVDDSQLPKDRFSAERLKGVDSTLKIQPAELGDSAMYLCASSLEAQGASSPGANVLTFGAGSRLTVL.

This clonotype was seen at least ten times. The genes are TRBV9 and TRBJ1-4; possibly TRBD1 for D (5 bases). This CDR3 is built from 16 residues. The ends were cut back, 0 bases at V and 7 bases at J, with 16 bases in the middle. Germline loops: CDR1 SGDLS, CDR2 YYNGEE. CDR3 sequence (DNA): TGTGCCAGCAGCGTAGGCTCACAGGCGGGTGCTGAAAAACTGTTTTTT. Encoded protein: CASSVGSQAGAEKLFF.

In this sample, this clonotype turned up a few times. The V gene is TRBV29-1, the J gene TRBJ2-1; 7 positions match TRBD1. Germline V gene lookup returns CDR1 SQVTM and CDR2 ANQGSEA. CDR3 length: 13 amino acids. J lost 7 bases, V lost 3 bases, and 6 bases had no gene match. CDR3 in amino acids: CSVEPGQSNEQFF. The CDR3, as DNA: TGCAGCGTTGAGCCGGGACAGTCTAATGAGCAGTTCTTC.

This clonotype was found a few times. The DNA of the CDR3 is TGTGCCAGCAGTCTCTCCGGGACTAGAAGGGCCAAAAACATTCAGTACTTC. Its translation is CASSLSGTRRAKNIQYF. This chain connects TRBV6-1 to TRBJ2-4; 8 bases agree with TRBD2. The V gene's germline CDR1 is MNHNS and CDR2 SASEGT. This CDR3 has 17 amino acids. With 5 bases clipped from V and 1 base from J, the junction kept 10 bases outside the gene matches.

This clonotype has at least ten counts. The chain has TRBV5-4 and TRBJ2-7; D gene ambiguous. The CDR3 has 13 amino acids. Germline CDR1 is SGHNT and CDR2 is YYREEE (reference sequence). The V end lost 4 bases, the J end lost 3 bases, and 11 bases lay between the germline ends. The CDR3 DNA reads as TGTGCCAGCAGCGTCGACAAAAACTACGAGCAGTACTTC. Amino acids: CASSVDKNYEQYF.

This clonotype was seen many times. The gene calls are TRBV9 and TRBJ2-7; no firm D call. The V end lost 4 bases, the J end lost 5 bases, and 22 bases lay between the germline ends. CDR1 and CDR2 (germline): SGDLS, YYNGEE. CDR3 length equals 16 residues. For the CDR3, the DNA is TGTGCCAGCAGCACTCTCGTCCAGGTTGGCCCTGACGAGCAGTACTTC. Its translation is CASSTLVQVGPDEQYF.

This clonotype was counted many times. The chain has TRBV4-1 and TRBJ2-7; a weak D match, TRBD2 (6 bases). CDR3 length: 15 residues. Trimming stripped 0 bases from V and 6 bases from J, with 15 bases between. Germline V CDR1 and CDR2: MGHRA, YSYEKL. The CDR3 DNA follows: TGCGCCAGCAGCCAAGATCGGAGGGATCCCCCCGAGCAGTACTTC. Protein: CASSQDRRDPPEQYF.

There are many counts of this clonotype. V and J are TRBV7-8 and TRBJ1-2; tentative D call: TRBD1 (6 bases). Germline lookup yields CDR1 SGHVS and CDR2 FQNEAQ. V lost 5 bases, J lost 1 base, and 20 bases lay in between. The CDR3 totals 17 residues. The CDR3 loop reads CASSPTLLQGGNYGYTF. Written as DNA, the CDR3 is TGTGCCAGCAGCCCGACCCTCCTACAGGGCGGTAACTATGGCTACACCTTC.

In its sample, this clonotype was seen many times. The chain has TRBV15 and TRBJ2-1, with D unresolved. The V end lost 1 base, the J end lost 10 bases, and 8 bases lay between the germline ends. This CDR3 has 12 amino acids. CDR1 is LNHNV, CDR2 YYDKDF, per germline (reference sequence). The CDR3 protein is CATSRAQREQFF. CDR3 DNA sequence: TGTGCCACCAGCAGAGCCCAGCGCGAGCAGTTCTTC.

This clonotype was observed many times. This chain uses TRBV28 with TRBJ2-4; D is unclear. The V end was cut by 6 bases, the J end by 0 bases, with 15 bases between. Per the germline V gene, CDR1 is MDHEN and CDR2 is SYDVKM. CDR3 size: 16 residues. The CDR3 loop reads CASSTDGYLAKNIQYF. The CDR3 DNA reads as TGTGCCAGCAGCACGGACGGCTACTTAGCCAAAAACATTCAGTACTTC. The full variable domain, completed using reference TRBV28 and TRBJ2-4, is DVKVTQSSRYLVKRTGEKVFLECVQDMDHENMFWYRQDPGLGLRLIYFSYDVKMKEKGDIPEGYSVSREKKERFSLILESASTNQTSMYLCASSTDGYLAKNIQYFGAGTRLSVL.

This clonotype was seen many times. The gene calls are TRBV7-9 and TRBJ2-5; no clear D gene. Trimming shortened V by 9 bases and J by 8 bases, and 16 bases separated the two germline ends. Germline assignment: CDR1 SEHNR and CDR2 FQNEAQ (reference sequence). This CDR3 spans 12 amino acids. CDR3 bases: TGTGCCAGTTACAAGGATCGTGGAACCCAGTACTTC. Its protein product is CASYKDRGTQYF.

This clonotype was observed many times. CDR3 nucleotides: TGTGCCAGCAGCTCCCCGGGGCGTGCAAATGAAAAACTGTTTTTT. Translation: CASSSPGRANEKLFF. J is TRBJ1-4 and V is TRBV7-9, with a tentative D call TRBD1 (5 bases). Germline-derived CDR1 and CDR2 are SEHNR and FQNEAQ (reference sequence). Between the trimmed V and J ends, which lost 4 bases and 5 bases, there was a span of 14 bases. The CDR3 contains 15 residues.

This clonotype appeared many times. This chain links TRBV6-5 with TRBJ1-4, with 7 bases aligning to TRBD1. The junction had 12 bases not matched to a gene; V was cut back by 4 bases and J by 4 bases. Germline CDR1 and CDR2: MNHEY and SVGAGI. This CDR3 has 17 amino acids. The CDR3 sequence: CASSLNLRGRLNEKLFF. The CDR3 coding sequence is TGTGCCAGCAGTTTGAATTTAAGGGGGCGACTTAATGAAAAACTGTTTTTT.

This clonotype came up many times. The chain combines TRBV12-3 or TRBV12-4 with TRBJ2-2; 12 nucleotides agree with TRBD2. V dropped 6 bases and J dropped 1; count of bases not matched to a gene: 6. The CDR3 runs to 17 residues. The CDR3 spells CASSPGLAGGNTGELFF. The CDR3 region has the DNA TGTGCCAGCAGCCCGGGACTAGCGGGCGGGAACACCGGGGAGCTGTTTTTT.

Many counts were recorded for this clonotype. The rearrangement joins TRBV5-6 to TRBJ2-7; D is tentatively TRBD1 or TRBD2 (6 bases each). Germline V gives CDR1 SGHDT, CDR2 YYEEEE. V gave up 3 bases and J gave up 0 bases, with 13 bases separating them. The CDR3 spans 15 residues. CDR3 DNA sequence: TGTGCCAGCAGCTGGAGGGTGGACAGCTCCTACGAGCAGTACTTC. This encodes CASSWRVDSSYEQYF.

Many counts were recorded for this clonotype. The chain recombines TRBV12-3 or TRBV12-4 with TRBJ1-1; D not resolved. The CDR3 length is 14 residues. The V end lost 5 bases, the J end lost 1 base, and 11 bases lay between the germline ends. In DNA form, the CDR3 reads TGTGCCAGCAGTCCTCGGACGGAGAACACTGAAGCTTTCTTT. Translated, it gives CASSPRTENTEAFF.

In this sample, this clonotype turned up many times. V and J are TRBV4-3 and TRBJ1-5; 7 nucleotides match TRBD1. V gave up 0 bases and J gave up 5 bases; unmatched junction bases: 10. CDR3 length: 17 residues. Germline V CDR1 and CDR2: LGHNA, YSLEER. The CDR3 DNA reads as TGCGCCAGCAGCCAAGAGCCGACAGGGTCACGGTATCAGCCCCAGCATTTT. It encodes CASSQEPTGSRYQPQHF.

This clonotype was seen repeatedly, ten times or more. The chain links TRBV10-3 to TRBJ2-7, with 8 bases identical to TRBD2. CDR1 and CDR2 from the germline V gene are ENHRY and SYGVKD. The CDR3 covers 12 residues. CDR3 in amino acids: CRLAGTPGEQYF. The CDR3, as DNA: TGTAGGCTAGCGGGCACCCCCGGCGAGCAGTACTTC.

This clonotype occurred many times. The DNA for the CDR3 is TGCGCCAGCAGCCAAGGAACAGGGAACCATTCACCCCTCCACTTT. Amino acid sequence: CASSQGTGNHSPLHF. The gene calls are TRBV4-3 and TRBJ1-6; maybe TRBD1 (6 bases). The CDR3 contains 15 residues. Per the germline V gene, CDR1 is LGHNA and CDR2 is YSLEER. V lost 1 base and J 8 bases, leaving 12 bases between the germline ends.

The table lists this clonotype with a few counts. The chain links TRBV7-9 to TRBJ1-4, with D hard to call. Trimming cost V 5 bases and J 8 bases, with 15 bases left between them. This CDR3 is built from 14 residues. CDR1 SEHNR and CDR2 FQNEAQ come from the germline V gene (reference sequence). The DNA of the CDR3 is TGTGCCAGCAGCGTGACTGGCCAAGGCGAAAAACTGTTTTTT. Protein: CASSVTGQGEKLFF.

This clonotype was seen many times. The rearrangement uses TRBV7-9 and TRBJ2-3, with D hard to call. Germline V gene sequence: CDR1 SEHNR, CDR2 FQNEAQ (reference sequence). V gave up 5 bases and J gave up 3 bases, with 9 bases separating them. The CDR3 runs 13 residues. CDR3 protein: CASSLSRTDTQYF. The CDR3 nucleotides are TGTGCCAGCAGCCTATCTAGGACAGATACGCAGTATTTT. The full variable domain, rest sourced from reference TRBV7-9 and TRBJ2-3, is DTGVSQNPRHKITKRGQNVTFRCDPISEHNRLYWYRQTLGQGPEFLTYFQNEAQLEKSRLLSDRFSAERPKGSFSTLEIQRTEQGDSAMYLCASSLSRTDTQYFGPGTRLTVL.

The sample holds many counts of this clonotype. The chain carries TRBV29-1 and TRBJ2-1; 7 bases match TRBD2. Trimming removed 7 bases from V and 4 bases from J; junction bases left unmatched: 7. The CDR3 is 13 residues long. Germline V gives CDR1 SQVTM, CDR2 ANQGSEA. The CDR3 DNA reads as TGCAGCGGTACCGGGACTACGTACAATGAGCAGTTCTTC. It specifies CSGTGTTYNEQFF.

This clonotype was found many times. This CDR3 is CASSRDREWETQYF. The CDR3 nucleotides read TGTGCCAGCAGCCGGGACAGGGAATGGGAGACCCAGTACTTC. J is TRBJ2-5 and V is TRBV12-3 or TRBV12-4; 9 nucleotides match TRBD1. Trimming at V came to 6 bases and at J to 5 bases, leaving 7 bases not matched to a gene. The CDR3 has 14 residues.